This T cell receptor (beta chain) was profiled in a study of T cell responses to AZD1222 COVID-19 vaccine. In germline, CDR1 is SGHAT, CDR2 FQNNGV. The CDR3 is 18 amino acids. Trimming pared 2 bases from V and 0 bases from J, leaving 14 bases between. A note on this clone: Its specificity is not known.

Assay: immunoSEQ multiplex PCR; the TCRdb copy retains only in-frame clones and omits some. The profile shows 150,000 to 200,000 clones, under 95% of them singletons. Study-wide findings and caveats: Most donors were white British and more were female, and clonal diversity was possibly underestimated. All repertoire sampling was performed exclusively after the peak T cell response.

The chain uses TRBV11-2 and TRBJ2-6; D perhaps matches TRBD2 (5 bases). This specimen consisted of peripheral blood, obtained 28 days after the second AZD1222 dose. The sequence derives from an adult who received the AZD1222 COVID-19 vaccine. The CDR3 region has the DNA TGTGCCAGCAGCTTACCAAATTTACGGGGCTCTGGGGCCAACGTCCTGACTTTC. Translated: CASSLPNLRGSGANVLTF.